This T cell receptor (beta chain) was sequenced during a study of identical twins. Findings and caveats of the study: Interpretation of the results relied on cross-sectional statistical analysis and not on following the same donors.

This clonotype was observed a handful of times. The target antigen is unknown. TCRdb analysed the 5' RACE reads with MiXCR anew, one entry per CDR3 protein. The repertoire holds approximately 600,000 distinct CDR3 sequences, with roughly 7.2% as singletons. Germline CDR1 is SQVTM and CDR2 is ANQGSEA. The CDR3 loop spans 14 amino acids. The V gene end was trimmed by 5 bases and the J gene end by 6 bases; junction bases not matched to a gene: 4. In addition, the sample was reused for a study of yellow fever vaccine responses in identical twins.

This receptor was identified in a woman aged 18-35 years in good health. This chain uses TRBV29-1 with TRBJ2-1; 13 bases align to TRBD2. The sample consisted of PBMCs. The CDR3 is CSVTGLAGTNEQFF. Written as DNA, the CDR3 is TGCAGCGTTACGGGACTAGCGGGAACCAATGAGCAGTTCTTC.